Here is one TCR beta chain with its context. Some clones are missing from TCRdb's copy, which holds only in-frame ones; the method was immunoSEQ multiplex PCR. Of some 90,000 clones listed, 95% to 98% are singletons. V shed 0 bases, J shed 9 bases, and the junction held 7 bases outside the gene matches. Germline CDR1 reads MNHEY; CDR2 reads SVGAGI. The CDR3 has 15 amino acids. This entry is derived from a study of cytomegalovirus exposure and HLA in healthy donors. Study-wide background: The approximately 120 validation repertoires were produced on the same platform as the approximately 620 repertoires of the first cohort. This was reported in a later analysis.

The chain combines TRBV6-5 with TRBJ2-1, with 8 bases that match TRBD2. Sequencing was done on a sample of PBMCs. The sequence derives from a man between 18 and 35 years old in good health and CMV-seronegative. The CDR3 coding sequence is TGTGCCAGCAGTTACTCGACCGCGGGAGGCATTGAGCAGTTCTTC. This gives the protein CASSYSTAGGIEQFF.